Shown below are 19 T cell receptor beta chains from a single sample sequenced in a study of cytomegalovirus exposure and HLA in healthy donors. PCR primers comprised 60 Vbeta and 13 Jbeta primers. Here immunoSEQ multiplex PCR was the method, and the copy in TCRdb shows in-frame clones only, minus some. The sample has 180,000 or so clones; around 80% are singletons. The sample was PBMCs. These receptors all come from a woman in her 30s in good health and CMV-seropositive.

The genes are TRBV7-8 and TRBJ2-7; 7 positions agree with TRBD1. This CDR3 region has 15 residues. The trim removed 5 bases at V and 3 bases at J, leaving 10 bases unmatched. Germline CDR1 is SGHVS and CDR2 is FQNEAQ. The CDR3: CASSLLTGKFYEQYF. CDR3 sequence (DNA): TGTGCCAGCAGCCTCTTGACAGGGAAATTCTACGAGCAGTACTTC.

This chain uses TRBV9 with TRBJ2-5; 12 bases fit TRBD2. The V gene's germline CDR1 is SGDLS and CDR2 YYNGEE. The CDR3 extends over 17 amino acids. V trimming: 0 bases; J trimming: 5 bases; junction bases outside the gene matches: 8. CDR3 sequence (DNA): TGTGCCAGCAGCGTAGGGCGACTAGCGGGGGCCGGGGAGACCCAGTACTTC. This gives the protein CASSVGRLAGAGETQYF.

The V call is TRBV4-3, the J call TRBJ2-3, with TRBD2 matching 7 bases. V shed 0 bases, J shed 4 bases, and the junction held 1 base outside the gene matches. The CDR3 has 14 residues. Germline V CDR1 and CDR2: LGHNA, YSLEER. The CDR3 nucleotides are TGCGCCAGCAGCCAAGATGGGGGGGCAGATACGCAGTATTTT. Its translation is CASSQDGGADTQYF.

Comments on this clone: The DNA is omitted, as the CDR3 cannot be located on it reliably, and the CDR3 follows TCRdb's listing. This chain joins TRBV28 and TRBJ1-3; TRBD1, the table's D call, was not compared with the DNA. The CDR3 extends over 16 residues, inclusive of both ends. Germline assignment: CDR1 MDHEN and CDR2 SYDVKM. CDR3 amino acids: CASSFLAGGSGNTIYF.

This chain uses TRBV5-4 with TRBJ2-5; TRBD2 matches at 11 bases. The CDR3 runs 16 residues. The junction had 5 bases not matched to a gene; V was cut back by 0 bases and J by 4 bases. Germline V gene data show CDR1 as SGHNT and CDR2 as YYREEE (reference sequence). The CDR3 DNA reads TGTGCCAGCAGCTTGGGGAATAGCGGGGGGGCAGAGACCCAGTACTTC. Its protein product is CASSLGNSGGAETQYF. Full variable domain (rest looked up from reference TRBV5-4 and TRBJ2-5): ETGVTQSPTHLIKTRGQQVTLRCSSQSGHNTVSWYQQALGQGPQFIFQYYREEENGRGNFPPRFSGLQFPNYSSELNVNALELDDSALYLCASSLGNSGGAETQYFGPGTRLLVL.

The chain is built from TRBV19 and TRBJ1-6, with a possible D match to TRBD1 (5 bases). The ends were cut back, 5 bases at V and 9 bases at J, with 11 bases in the middle. Looked up from germline, CDR1 is LNHDA and CDR2 is SQIVND (reference sequence). The CDR3 has 13 residues. The CDR3 DNA reads as TGTGCCAGTAGTGGTGCGGGGACTTCACCCCTCCACTTT. Its protein product is CASSGAGTSPLHF.

The V and J genes are TRBV7-2 and TRBJ2-5; 9 bases line up with TRBD2. Germline V gives CDR1 SGHTA, CDR2 FQGNSA. The V gene end was trimmed by 1 base and the J gene end by 0 bases; junction bases not matched to a gene: 6. The CDR3 has 17 amino acids. The CDR3 DNA is TGTGCCAGCAGCTTAGGACTAGCGGTGAAGTACCAAGAGACCCAGTACTTC. It codes for CASSLGLAVKYQETQYF.

Remarks on this clone: At one end, the junction sequence differs from germline, possibly due to a read error. This chain uses TRBV2 with TRBJ2-7; D is ambiguous. Germline V gene sequence: CDR1 SNHLY, CDR2 FYNNEI. The CDR3 is 11 amino acids. The CDR3 DNA is TGTGCCAGCACCGAGGCCTACGAGCGGTACTTC. This gives the protein CASTEAYERYF. Variable domain in full (rest from reference TRBV2 and TRBJ2-7): EPEVTQTPSHQVTQMGQEVILRCVPISNHLYFYWYRQILGQKVEFLVSFYNNEISEKSEIFDDQFSVERPDGSNFTLKIRSTKLEDSAMYFCASTEAYERYFGPGTRLTVT.

The chain recombines TRBV5-4 with TRBJ1-2; tentative D call: TRBD1 (5 bases). The CDR3 has 16 residues. V lost 2 bases and J lost 5, with 19 bases in between. Germline assignment: CDR1 SGHNT and CDR2 YYREEE (reference sequence). The CDR3 loop is CASSLKRESGSYGYTF. The CDR3 coding sequence is TGTGCCAGCAGCTTAAAAAGGGAATCAGGGTCTTATGGCTACACCTTC.

The rearrangement joins TRBV7-6 to TRBJ2-2; tentatively, D is TRBD1 (6 bases). CDR1 SGHVS and CDR2 FNYEAQ come from the germline V gene. V was cut by 5 bases and J by 7 bases, with 11 bases left in between. This CDR3 has 13 amino acids. CDR3 sequence reads: CASSPGVDGELFF. The CDR3 coding sequence is TGTGCCAGCAGCCCAGGGGTGGACGGGGAGCTGTTTTTT.

The CDR3 bases are TGCGCCAGCAGCCAAGATGTCTCCAGAAGCGGGGCTAAGCTGTTCTTC. Its translation: CASSQDVSRSGAKLFF. This chain joins TRBV4-1 and TRBJ2-1, with TRBD2 matching 7 bases. Germline CDR1 reads MGHRA; CDR2 reads YSYEKL. V lost 0 bases to trimming and J lost 15 bases; unmatched junction nucleotides: 17. The CDR3 consists of 16 residues.

V gene TRBV7-3 combines with J gene TRBJ2-3; TRBD2 agrees at 10 bases. With V trimmed by 8 bases and J by 1 base, 6 bases remained unmatched. The CDR3 is made up of 15 amino acids. The V gene's germline CDR1 is SGHTA and CDR2 FQGTGA. CDR3 sequence: CASFLAGGRTDTQYF. The CDR3 DNA reads TGTGCCAGCTTCTTAGCGGGGGGCCGCACAGATACGCAGTATTTT.

A few counts support this clone. V and J are TRBV6-5 and TRBJ1-6, with 9 bases lining up with TRBD1. The CDR3 runs 15 residues. V shed 6 bases, J shed 10 bases, and the junction held 10 bases outside the gene matches. Germline values: CDR1 MNHEY, CDR2 SVGAGI. CDR3 nucleotide sequence: TGTGCCAGCAGACGACCGGGACAGGGAAAGTCACCCCTCCACTTT. Translation: CASRRPGQGKSPLHF.

The gene calls are TRBV5-6 and TRBJ1-2; 7 bases agree with TRBD1. The CDR3 has 14 residues. Germline CDR1 reads SGHDT; CDR2 reads YYEEEE. V was clipped by 4 bases and J by 7 bases; unmatched bases: 10. The DNA for the CDR3 is TGTGCCAGCAGCCTCGGACAGGTTTTAGGTGGCTACACCTTC. This codes for CASSLGQVLGGYTF.

The chain combines TRBV5-4 with TRBJ2-7; D may be TRBD1 (6 bases). Germline CDR1 SGHNT, CDR2 YYREEE (reference sequence). The CDR3 runs to 15 residues. Trimming took 0 bases from V and 4 from J, leaving 14 bases between them. CDR3 amino acids: CASSLGPGVWYEQYF. The CDR3 nucleotides are TGTGCCAGCAGCTTGGGGCCAGGGGTGTGGTACGAGCAGTACTTC.

The CDR3 sequence is CASSLGSGGGEQFF. For the CDR3, the DNA is TGTGCCAGCAGCTTAGGTAGTGGGGGCGGTGAGCAGTTCTTC. The gene calls are TRBV7-6 and TRBJ2-1; tentative D call: TRBD1 (6 bases). Germline V lookup: CDR1 SGHVS, CDR2 FNYEAQ. The CDR3 contains 14 residues. V was pared by 1 base and J by 9 bases, with 13 bases between. Filled out from reference TRBV7-6 and TRBJ2-1, the complete variable domain reads GAGVSQSPRYKVTKRGQDVALRCDPISGHVSLYWYRQALGQGPEFLTYFNYEAQQDKSGLPNDRFSAERPEGSISTLTIQRTEQRDSAMYRCASSLGSGGGEQFFGPGTRLTVL.

Ten or more counts support this clone. Mismatch with germline at one junction end may stem from a read error. This CDR3 is also generated by other DNA sequences in the sample. The rearrangement uses TRBV5-1 and TRBJ1-2, with D perhaps matching TRBD1 (6 bases). Germline V CDR1 and CDR2: SGHRS, YFSETQ. This CDR3 comprises 14 residues. The CDR3 sequence is CASSRTGGPDGYTF. The DNA of the CDR3 is TGTGCCAGCAGCCGGACGGGGGGCCCGGATGGCTACACCTTC.

The table lists this clone with a few counts. This chain connects TRBV25-1 to TRBJ1-4, with D possibly matching TRBD1 (5 bases). This CDR3 has 14 amino acids. V lost 5 bases and J 5 bases, leaving 12 bases between the germline ends. Germline loops: CDR1 MGHDK, CDR2 SYGVNS. The CDR3 is CASSIGHRNEKLFF. DNA of the CDR3: TGTGCCAGCAGTATTGGACATCGGAATGAAAAACTGTTTTTT.

In this sample, this clone turned up once. CDR3 bases: TGTGCCAGCAGCACACAACAGGGGTCCTGGGGGGAGACCCAGTACTTC. This encodes CASSTQQGSWGETQYF. The chain joins TRBV7-2 to TRBJ2-5; TRBD1 aligns across 7 bases. This CDR3 has 16 amino acids. Germline lookup yields CDR1 SGHTA and CDR2 FQGNSA. Unmatched junction bases numbered 14, after V lost 5 bases and J lost 5 bases.